These 17 T cell receptor beta chains were all obtained from the same sample, sequenced in a study of T cell responses to AZD1222 COVID-19 vaccine. Assay used: immunoSEQ multiplex PCR; TCRdb lists only in-frame clones, some missing. This sample has roughly 87,000 clones, with approximately 89% found just once. The sample in question was peripheral blood, obtained 28 days after the second AZD1222 dose. These receptors originate from an adult who received the AZD1222 COVID-19 vaccine.

This chain connects TRBV6-5 to TRBJ2-5; D may be TRBD1 (5 bases). The length of the CDR3 is 14 residues. In germline, CDR1 is MNHEY, CDR2 SVGAGI. Trimming left V 6 bases short and J 2 bases short, with 13 bases between. The DNA for the CDR3 is TGTGCCAGCAGCCGTCTAGGGGTGCAAGAGACCCAGTACTTC. This translates into CASSRLGVQETQYF.

V gene TRBV7-3 combines with J gene TRBJ2-1; 7 nucleotides match TRBD2. Germline V gene lookup returns CDR1 SGHTA and CDR2 FQGTGA. J was trimmed by 3 bases and V by 5 bases; bases with no gene match: 7. There are 15 residues in the CDR3. The CDR3 protein is CASSESSGFYNEQFF. CDR3 DNA: TGTGCCAGCAGCGAATCTAGCGGATTCTACAATGAGCAGTTCTTC.

CDR3 amino acids: CASSGALTGAGELFF. The CDR3 nucleotides read TGTGCCAGCAGTGGGGCCCTTACAGGGGCAGGGGAGCTGTTTTTT. V and J are TRBV2 and TRBJ2-2; 7 bases are shared with TRBD1. Germline assignment: CDR1 SNHLY and CDR2 FYNNEI. This CDR3 region has 15 residues. Unmatched junction bases numbered 10, after V lost 4 bases and J lost 8 bases.

The chain links TRBV7-2 to TRBJ1-1; D is uncertain. The CDR3 runs 13 residues. Trimming took 1 base from V and 1 from J, leaving 4 bases between them. CDR1 is SGHTA, CDR2 FQGNSA, per germline. CDR3 in amino acids: CASSLGENTEAFF. In nucleotides, the CDR3 is TGTGCCAGCAGCTTAGGAGAGAACACTGAAGCTTTCTTT.

Note on this clone: The conserved phenylalanine or tryptophan is not found at the CDR3 terminus, so this likely reflects a read error. The DNA is left out, because the CDR3 cannot be placed on it with certainty; the CDR3 is given as TCRdb lists it. The chain joins TRBV28 to TRBJ1-1. The CDR3 is 11 residues long, ends included. Per the germline V gene, CDR1 is MDHEN and CDR2 is SYDVKM. The CDR3 region is CASSLVGGPSL.

The rearrangement links TRBV9 to TRBJ2-6; D uncertain. V lost 5 bases and J lost 2, with 8 bases in between. The CDR3 loop spans 14 amino acids. The germline V gene encodes CDR1 SGDLS and CDR2 YYNGEE. CDR3 protein: CASSSATGANVLTF. CDR3 DNA: TGTGCCAGCAGTTCAGCCACTGGGGCCAACGTCCTGACTTTC.

V usage is TRBV27 and J usage is TRBJ1-5; no reliable D call. This CDR3 has 13 residues. The germline V gene encodes CDR1 MNHEY and CDR2 SMNVEV (reference sequence). The ends were cut back, 3 bases at V and 1 base at J, with 4 bases in the middle. The CDR3 coding sequence is TGTGCCAGCAGTTTGGGGAGCAATCAGCCCCAGCATTTT. Amino acids: CASSLGSNQPQHF.

V gene TRBV12-3 or TRBV12-4 combines with J gene TRBJ2-2; D is perhaps TRBD1 (5 bases). The CDR3 loop spans 12 amino acids. Trimming left V 7 bases short and J 6 bases short, with 9 bases between. CDR3 in amino acids: CASIGVSGELFF. CDR3 nucleotide sequence: TGTGCCAGCATAGGGGTCTCCGGGGAGCTGTTTTTT.

This clone was seen only once. V is TRBV6-5 and J is TRBJ1-6; 8 positions match TRBD1. With V trimmed by 3 bases and J by 11 bases, 6 bases remained unmatched. The CDR3 spans 14 residues. The germline V gene encodes CDR1 MNHEY and CDR2 SVGAGI. The CDR3, as DNA: TGTGCCAGCAGTTATGACAGGGGTTATCCACCCCTCCACTTT. Protein: CASSYDRGYPPLHF.

The rearrangement joins TRBV30 to TRBJ1-4, with D perhaps TRBD1 (6 bases). CDR3 length equals 13 residues. Looked up from germline, CDR1 is GTSNPN and CDR2 is SVGIG (reference sequence). V was trimmed by 2 bases and J by 8 bases, leaving 12 bases between them. The CDR3 DNA sequence: TGTGCCTGGAGTCCGGGACACTGGGAAAAACTGTTTTTT. The encoded protein is CAWSPGHWEKLFF.

For this clone: Within the sample, other DNA sequences also encode this same CDR3. The V and J genes are TRBV10-3 and TRBJ1-2; D is unclear. Germline values: CDR1 ENHRY, CDR2 SYGVKD. The CDR3 sequence is 12 residues long. Deletions cut 4 bases from V and 5 bases from J, with 8 bases between. CDR3 residues: CAISAEGYGYTF. In nucleotides, the CDR3 is TGTGCCATCAGTGCAGAGGGTTATGGCTACACCTTC.

This clone was seen a few times. The V call is TRBV7-2, the J call TRBJ2-7; possibly TRBD1 for D (6 bases). The CDR3 is 15 residues long. V was shortened by 1 base and J by 3 bases, with 13 bases between the two germline ends. Per the germline V gene, CDR1 is SGHTA and CDR2 is FQGNSA. The CDR3, as DNA: TGTGCCAGCAGCTTAGAAACAGGGATTTACTACGAGCAGTACTTC. Its translation is CASSLETGIYYEQYF. The whole variable domain, remainder taken from reference TRBV7-2 and TRBJ2-7, is GAGVSQSPSNKVTEKGKDVELRCDPISGHTALYWYRQSLGQGLEFLIYFQGNSAPDKSGLPSDRFSAERTGGSVSTLTIQRTQQEDSAVYLCASSLETGIYYEQYFGPGTRLTVT.

The J gene is TRBJ1-4, the V gene TRBV4-1, with D maybe TRBD1 (5 bases). Germline V gives CDR1 MGHRA, CDR2 YSYEKL. The CDR3 loop spans 16 amino acids. V was cut by 0 bases and J by 4 bases, with 12 bases left in between. CDR3 in amino acids: CASSQDWGEGNEKLFF. The CDR3 DNA reads as TGCGCCAGCAGCCAAGATTGGGGGGAGGGTAATGAAAAACTGTTTTTT.

V usage is TRBV29-1 and J usage is TRBJ2-7; 8 nucleotides match TRBD1. V lost 7 bases, J lost 4 bases, and 6 bases stayed unmatched. CDR1 and CDR2 from the germline V gene are SQVTM and ANQGSEA. The CDR3 loop spans 12 amino acids. The CDR3 nucleotides are TGCAGCGGGGGACAGGCGAAATACGAGCAGTACTTC. Protein sequence: CSGGQAKYEQYF.

DNA for the CDR3: TGCGCCAGCAGCTCAGACCCAGGGGTTGGTAATTCACCCCTCCACTTT. As protein: CASSSDPGVGNSPLHF. J is TRBJ1-6 and V is TRBV5-1; D perhaps matches TRBD1 (6 bases). The V gene's germline CDR1 is SGHRS and CDR2 YFSETQ. Trimming shortened V by 3 bases and J by 6 bases, and 16 bases separated the two germline ends. The CDR3 has 16 residues.

The V gene is TRBV7-9, the J gene TRBJ1-1; D gene unclear. The ends were cut back, 6 bases at V and 6 bases at J, with 5 bases in the middle. This CDR3 spans 10 amino acids. The germline gives CDR1 SEHNR, CDR2 FQNEAQ (reference sequence). The CDR3 region is CASRPPEAFF. CDR3 bases: TGTGCCAGCAGGCCCCCTGAAGCTTTCTTT.

Only one count was recorded for this clone. The chain has TRBV7-8 and TRBJ1-2; D gene unclear. The V end was cut by 6 bases, the J end by 7 bases, with 21 bases between. The CDR3 spans 15 residues. Germline V gene lookup returns CDR1 SGHVS and CDR2 FQNEAQ. Here the CDR3 DNA reads TGTGCCAGCAGGCGGGCACGGGCCGGCTCGGGTGGCTACACCTTC. It is translated as CASRRARAGSGGYTF.